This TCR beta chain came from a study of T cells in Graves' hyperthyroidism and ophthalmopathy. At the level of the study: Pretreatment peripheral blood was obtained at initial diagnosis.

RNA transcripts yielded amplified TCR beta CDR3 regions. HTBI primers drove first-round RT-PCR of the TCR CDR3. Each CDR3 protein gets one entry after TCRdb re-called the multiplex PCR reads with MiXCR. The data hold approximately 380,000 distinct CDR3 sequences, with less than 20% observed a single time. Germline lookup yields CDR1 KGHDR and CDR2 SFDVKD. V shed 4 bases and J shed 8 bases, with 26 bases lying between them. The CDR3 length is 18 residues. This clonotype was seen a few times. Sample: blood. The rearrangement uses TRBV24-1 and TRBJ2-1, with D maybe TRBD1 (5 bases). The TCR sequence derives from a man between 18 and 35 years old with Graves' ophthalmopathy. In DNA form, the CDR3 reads TGTGCCACCAGTGACTCTCTGATGGCAGGGCGGCTGCAGGATGAGCAGTTCTTC. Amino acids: CATSDSLMAGRLQDEQFF.